Following are 26 T cell receptor beta chains from one sample sequenced in a study of shared clonotypes between healthy human individuals. Generated by immunoSEQ multiplex PCR, the TCRdb table keeps only in-frame clones and is missing some. In the table there are over 850,000 clones, 70% to 80% of which are singletons. The sample consisted of memory CD4+ T cells from PBMCs. Subset indicated: CD45RA-negative fraction. The receptors shown here come from a man aged 18 to 29 in good health. Some clones in this sample may be carry-over from other donors' samples.

This clone occurred a few times. Distinct nucleotide sequences in the sample also encode this CDR3. The chain employs TRBV27 and TRBJ1-1, with D unresolved. Germline lookup yields CDR1 MNHEY and CDR2 SMNVEV (reference sequence). V was pared by 1 base and J by 1 base, with 4 bases between. This CDR3 region has 13 residues. The CDR3 DNA follows: TGTGCCAGCAGTTTATGGGGGAACACTGAAGCTTTCTTT. Translating gives CASSLWGNTEAFF.

This clone appeared a few times. The chain is built from TRBV21-1 and TRBJ2-7; the table assigns TRBD1, which was not confirmed against the DNA. TRBV21-1 is termed a pseudogene. The CDR3 is 12 amino acids. CDR3 nucleotides: TGTGCCAGCAGCAAAGCAGGGGGCGAGCAGTACTTC. Translating gives CASSKAGGEQYF.

The gene calls are TRBV27 and TRBJ2-1; D gene unclear. Germline V lookup: CDR1 MNHEY, CDR2 SMNVEV (reference sequence). This CDR3 is built from 14 residues. Between the trimmed V and J ends, which lost 8 bases and 7 bases, there was a span of 18 bases. The CDR3 DNA follows: TGTGCCAGCGCCCGGTTGGAGTTTGGGAATGAGCAGTTCTTC. Residues: CASARLEFGNEQFF.

This clone was observed many times. The chain is built from TRBV15 and TRBJ1-5; TRBD1 is a possible D gene (6 bases). CDR3 size: 18 residues. Per germline, CDR1 LNHNV and CDR2 YYDKDF (reference sequence). Between the trimmed V and J ends, which lost 0 bases and 4 bases, there was a span of 19 bases. The CDR3 here is CATSRDPWTTGYNQPQHF. The CDR3 DNA sequence: TGTGCCACCAGCAGAGATCCCTGGACGACAGGCTATAATCAGCCCCAGCATTTT.

CDR3 loop: CASSLKFPDTYEQYF. The CDR3 DNA sequence: TGTGCCAGCAGTTTAAAGTTCCCAGACACCTACGAGCAGTACTTC. The chain joins TRBV27 to TRBJ2-7, with no clear D. The CDR3 is made up of 15 amino acids. Looked up from germline, CDR1 is MNHEY and CDR2 is SMNVEV (reference sequence). Trimming stripped 2 bases from V and 2 bases from J, with 13 bases between.

The genes are TRBV6-5 and TRBJ2-1; 11 bases fit TRBD2. Germline V gene lookup returns CDR1 MNHEY and CDR2 SVGAGI. V dropped 7 bases and J dropped 9; count of bases not matched to a gene: 5. The CDR3 consists of 13 residues. The CDR3 coding sequence is TGTGCCAGCACCGAACTAGCGGGAGCTGAGCAGTTCTTC. This encodes CASTELAGAEQFF.

V usage is TRBV2 and J usage is TRBJ2-4; 7 positions agree with TRBD1. V was clipped by 5 bases and J by 2 bases; unmatched bases: 9. This CDR3 spans 16 amino acids. CDR1 and CDR2 (germline): SNHLY, FYNNEI. DNA of the CDR3: TGTGCCAGCAGTACACAGGGGTCAAGGTCCAAAAACATTCAGTACTTC. Residues: CASSTQGSRSKNIQYF.

The chain is built from TRBV28 and TRBJ2-7, with 10 bases lining up with TRBD1. Germline lookup yields CDR1 MDHEN and CDR2 SYDVKM. Unmatched junction bases numbered 8, after V lost 5 bases and J lost 4 bases. The CDR3 spans 15 residues. CDR3 sequence: CASSGDRGMRYEQYF. In nucleotides, the CDR3 is TGTGCCAGCAGTGGGGACAGGGGAATGAGGTACGAGCAGTACTTC.

The chain carries TRBV19 and TRBJ2-7, with unresolved D. CDR3 length: 15 amino acids. V gave up 3 bases and J gave up 3 bases, with 15 bases separating them. The germline CDR1 and CDR2 sequences are LNHDA and SQIVND (reference sequence). CDR3 protein: CASSIAPNPYYEQYF. In DNA form, the CDR3 reads TGTGCCAGTAGTATCGCCCCGAACCCCTACTACGAGCAGTACTTC. Full variable domain (remainder filled in from reference TRBV19 and TRBJ2-7): DGGITQSPKYLFRKEGQNVTLSCEQNLNHDAMYWYRQDPGQGLRLIYYSQIVNDFQKGDIAEGYSVSREKKESFPLTVTSAQKNPTAFYLCASSIAPNPYYEQYFGPGTRLTVT.

This clone was seen only a few times. The CDR3 loop reads CASSLLPGQGANTEAFF. The CDR3 nucleotides are TGTGCCAGCAGTTTACTTCCGGGACAGGGGGCGAACACTGAAGCTTTCTTT. The chain carries TRBV28 and TRBJ1-1; TRBD1 agrees at 12 bases. V dropped 2 bases and J dropped 1; count of bases not matched to a gene: 5. Germline loops: CDR1 MDHEN, CDR2 SYDVKM. This CDR3 spans 17 amino acids. The whole variable domain, filled in from reference TRBV28 and TRBJ1-1, reads DVKVTQSSRYLVKRTGEKVFLECVQDMDHENMFWYRQDPGLGLRLIYFSYDVKMKEKGDIPEGYSVSREKKERFSLILESASTNQTSMYLCASSLLPGQGANTEAFFGQGTRLTVV.

Comment on this clone: Other DNA sequences in the same sample also yield this CDR3. V gene TRBV5-1 combines with J gene TRBJ2-3; D call uncertain. The CDR3 contains 12 residues. Germline V CDR1 and CDR2: SGHRS, YFSETQ. Trimming pared 2 bases from V and 4 bases from J, leaving 5 bases between. CDR3 amino acids: CASSFSSDTQYF. The CDR3 DNA reads as TGCGCCAGCAGCTTCTCGTCAGATACGCAGTATTTT.

The rearrangement links TRBV28 to TRBJ2-5, with 9 nucleotides matching TRBD1. With 6 bases clipped from V and 2 bases from J, the junction kept 13 bases outside the gene matches. This CDR3 region has 17 residues. Germline V gene data show CDR1 as MDHEN and CDR2 as SYDVKM. The CDR3 sequence: CASSPSPGQGRQETQYF. The CDR3 DNA is TGTGCCAGCAGCCCTTCTCCGGGACAGGGACGACAAGAGACCCAGTACTTC.

Comments on this clone: Other DNA sequences from this sample encode an identical CDR3 as well. The CDR3 coding sequence is TGCGCCAGCAGCTTGGGACAGGGTTACAATGAGCAGTTCTTC. Translated: CASSLGQGYNEQFF. The chain links TRBV5-1 to TRBJ2-1; TRBD1 aligns across 7 bases. The CDR3 covers 14 residues. V was pared by 0 bases and J by 4 bases, with 1 base of the junction left unmatched. Per germline, CDR1 SGHRS and CDR2 YFSETQ.

The chain uses TRBV20-1 and TRBJ2-3; D call uncertain. V lost 6 bases to trimming and J lost 4 bases, with 8 bases between them. CDR3 length equals 11 residues. From germline, CDR1 is DFQATT and CDR2 SNEGSKA (reference sequence). The CDR3 DNA reads as TGCAGTGCGAAGAGATCAGATACGCAGTATTTT. Translation gives CSAKRSDTQYF.

This clone has only a few counts. This chain links TRBV5-4 with TRBJ2-3; 10 bases map to TRBD2. V was pared by 0 bases and J by 2 bases, with 3 bases of the junction left unmatched. CDR3 length equals 16 residues. Looked up from germline, CDR1 is SGHNT and CDR2 is YYREEE (reference sequence). CDR3 residues: CASSLGAGGNTDTQYF. The CDR3 DNA is TGTGCCAGCAGCTTGGGAGCGGGAGGGAACACAGATACGCAGTATTTT.

This clone came up once. The chain couples TRBV6-5 to TRBJ2-3; D unresolved. Trimming pared 2 bases from V and 0 bases from J, leaving 9 bases between. The CDR3 is 15 residues long. CDR1 and CDR2 (germline): MNHEY, SVGAGI. The CDR3 loop reads CASSYQRYSTDTQYF. The CDR3 DNA follows: TGTGCCAGCAGTTACCAGCGCTATAGCACAGATACGCAGTATTTT.

Of note for this clone: This specimen includes other DNA sequences encoding the same CDR3. The V gene is TRBV5-1, the J gene TRBJ2-7; a weak D match, TRBD2 (5 bases). The V end lost 2 bases, the J end lost 0 bases, and 9 bases lay between the germline ends. The CDR3 covers 14 residues. Germline CDR1 and CDR2: SGHRS and YFSETQ. In DNA form, the CDR3 reads TGCGCCAGCAGCTTAGAGGGAAACTCCTACGAGCAGTACTTC. The encoded protein is CASSLEGNSYEQYF.

The chain carries TRBV6-1 and TRBJ2-7, with D perhaps matching TRBD1 (6 bases). This CDR3 region has 14 residues. Germline-derived CDR1 and CDR2 are MNHNS and SASEGT. V was pared by 1 base and J by 3 bases, with 10 bases between. The CDR3 sequence: CASSEEVTGYEQYF. The CDR3 coding sequence is TGTGCCAGCAGTGAAGAGGTGACAGGCTACGAGCAGTACTTC.

With respect to this clone: Other DNA variants within this sample encode the same CDR3. The J gene is TRBJ2-1, the V gene TRBV30; TRBD1 is a possible D gene (6 bases). The germline V gene encodes CDR1 GTSNPN and CDR2 SVGIG (reference sequence). This CDR3 spans 13 amino acids. The V gene lost 8 bases and the J gene lost 7 bases, with 18 bases spanning the gap. The CDR3 region has the DNA TGTGCCGGGACCAGGGGCGTTGGGAATGAGCAGTTCTTC. Translation gives CAGTRGVGNEQFF.

In regard to this clone: Other DNA sequences in the same sample also yield this CDR3. This chain links TRBV6-5 with TRBJ2-7; possibly TRBD1 or TRBD2 for D (5 bases each). The CDR3 spans 14 residues. V was pared by 3 bases and J by 2 bases, with 11 bases between. Germline values: CDR1 MNHEY, CDR2 SVGAGI. The CDR3 region has the DNA TGTGCCAGCAGTTATCGGGACCGCGCCTACGAGCAGTACTTC. This encodes CASSYRDRAYEQYF.

The rearrangement links TRBV9 to TRBJ1-5; 10 bases fit TRBD1. The CDR3 sequence is 15 residues long. V shed 0 bases and J 5 bases; nucleotides not matched to a gene: 2. Germline values: CDR1 SGDLS, CDR2 YYNGEE. As DNA, the CDR3 is TGTGCCAGCAGCGTAGGCGGGACAGGGGATCAGCCCCAGCATTTT. Protein: CASSVGGTGDQPQHF.

This clone occurred once. The rearrangement uses TRBV7-9 and TRBJ2-2, with TRBD1 matching over 9 bases. CDR3 length: 16 amino acids. Germline CDR1 reads SEHNR; CDR2 reads FQNEAQ (reference sequence). J gave up 6 bases and V 2 bases, and 7 bases lay outside the gene matches. The CDR3 DNA sequence: TGTGCCAGCAGCTTATACCGGACAGGGGAACCCGGGGAGCTGTTTTTT. Translated: CASSLYRTGEPGELFF.

V is TRBV10-3 and J is TRBJ2-7; D remains unclear. V was clipped by 4 bases and J by 2 bases, with 21 bases between them. CDR1 and CDR2 from the germline V gene are ENHRY and SYGVKD. The CDR3 has 17 amino acids. As DNA, the CDR3 is TGTGCCATCAGTGCCCCACCCACCCGTCGGGTCGCCTACGAGCAGTACTTC. Protein: CAISAPPTRRVAYEQYF.

The chain is built from TRBV5-5 and TRBJ1-1, with D unresolved. Trimming left V 2 bases short and J 10 bases short, with 18 bases between. The CDR3 runs 14 residues. Germline V gives CDR1 SGHKS, CDR2 YYEKEE (reference sequence). The CDR3 bases are TGTGCCAGCAGCTTTGGGCAGGTGGAGTCACTAGCTTTCTTT. Its protein product is CASSFGQVESLAFF.

The rearrangement links TRBV7-9 to TRBJ1-2; 9 nucleotides agree with TRBD1. The CDR3 extends over 14 amino acids. The ends lost 5 bases at V and 6 bases at J; junction bases unmatched: 7. Germline values: CDR1 SEHNR, CDR2 FQNEAQ (reference sequence). The DNA of the CDR3 is TGTGCCAGCAGCAACTCCGGGACAGGGCATGGCTACACCTTC. It yields the protein CASSNSGTGHGYTF. The complete variable domain, with remaining parts taken from reference TRBV7-9 and TRBJ1-2, reads DTGVSQNPRHKITKRGQNVTFRCDPISEHNRLYWYRQTLGQGPEFLTYFQNEAQLEKSRLLSDRFSAERPKGSFSTLEIQRTEQGDSAMYLCASSNSGTGHGYTFGSGTRLTVV.

This clone has ten or more counts. The V call is TRBV6-1, the J call TRBJ1-2; 9 bases are shared with TRBD1. Trimming removed 6 bases from V and 5 bases from J; junction bases left unmatched: 4. Germline CDR1 is MNHNS and CDR2 is SASEGT. The CDR3 totals 13 residues. The CDR3 DNA follows: TGTGCCAGCAGCTGGACAGGGGAGTATGGCTACACCTTC. The encoded protein is CASSWTGEYGYTF.